These 29 T cell receptor beta chains share one sample of origin, sequenced in a study of cytomegalovirus exposure and HLA in healthy donors. The PCR had 60 Vbeta and 13 Jbeta primers. Assay used: immunoSEQ multiplex PCR; TCRdb lists only in-frame clones, some missing. Counted here are 75,000 to 100,000 clones, around 77% occurring once; the ten biggest clones make up around 20%. Sequenced sample: PBMCs. The receptors originated from a woman aged 55 to 70 in good health and CMV-seropositive.

The chain uses TRBV25-1 and TRBJ2-1, with 15 bases fitting TRBD2. The germline V gene encodes CDR1 MGHDK and CDR2 SYGVNS. Trimming removed 3 bases from V and 9 bases from J; junction bases left unmatched: 6. This CDR3 contains 16 residues. In DNA form, the CDR3 reads TGTGCCAGCAGTGACCGGACTAGCGGGAGGGCCGGTGAGCAGTTCTTC. Protein: CASSDRTSGRAGEQFF.

This rearrangement joins TRBV29-1 to TRBJ2-2; TRBD1 matches 9 bases. The CDR3 length is 14 residues. The V gene end was trimmed by 6 bases and the J gene end by 4 bases; junction bases not matched to a gene: 6. Germline-derived CDR1 and CDR2 are SQVTM and ANQGSEA. CDR3 sequence (DNA): TGCAGCGTCGCGGGACAGGGTGGCACCGGGGAGCTGTTTTTT. It is translated as CSVAGQGGTGELFF.

V is TRBV13 and J is TRBJ2-3, with TRBD2 matching over 7 bases. V dropped 10 bases and J dropped 5; count of bases not matched to a gene: 9. The CDR3 length is 13 residues. Germline loops: CDR1 PRHDT, CDR2 FYEKMQ (reference sequence). The DNA for the CDR3 is TGTGCCACCAGGAGGACTAGAGGAGATACGCAGTATTTT. Protein: CATRRTRGDTQYF. Complete variable domain (other parts from reference TRBV13 and TRBJ2-3): AAGVIQSPRHLIKEKRETATLKCYPIPRHDTVYWYQQGPGQDPQFLISFYEKMQSDKGSIPDRFSAQQFSDYHSELNMSSLELGDSALYFCATRRTRGDTQYFGPGTRLTVL.

This clone was observed a few times. V is TRBV7-9 and J is TRBJ2-1; 8 nucleotides align to TRBD1. Germline CDR1 and CDR2: SEHNR and FQNEAQ (reference sequence). The CDR3 covers 13 residues. With V trimmed by 5 bases and J by 7 bases, 4 bases remained unmatched. The CDR3 DNA reads as TGTGCCAGCAGCCACAGGGGGACTAATGAGCAGTTCTTC. Protein: CASSHRGTNEQFF.

The chain combines TRBV7-3 with TRBJ2-5; TRBD2 matches 8 bases. The J call could be wrong; TRBJ2-7 is a better fit for the DNA end. The CDR3 loop spans 16 amino acids. CDR1 is SGHTA and CDR2 is FQGTGA in the germline V gene. The CDR3 bases are TGTGCCAGCAGCCCCCGGAGGACTAGCTCTTTAGGCGAGCAGTACTTC. Protein sequence: CASSPRRTSSLGEQYF.

V usage is TRBV7-3 and J usage is TRBJ2-3, with a tentative D call TRBD2 (6 bases). CDR1 SGHTA and CDR2 FQGTGA come from the germline V gene. This CDR3 is built from 15 residues. Trimming removed 6 bases from V and 3 bases from J, with 16 bases in between. The CDR3 reads CASRKGGGKTDTQYF. The CDR3 DNA is TGTGCCAGCAGGAAAGGCGGCGGGAAGACAGATACGCAGTATTTT.

The chain has TRBV9 and TRBJ2-5, with 8 positions matching TRBD1. The CDR3 is 15 amino acids. Germline lookup yields CDR1 SGDLS and CDR2 YYNGEE. V shed 2 bases and J 5 bases; nucleotides not matched to a gene: 8. The CDR3 DNA sequence: TGTGCCAGCAGCGTCTCAGGGGGCCGCCCCGAGACCCAGTACTTC. This translates into CASSVSGGRPETQYF.

The genes are TRBV28 and TRBJ1-1, with D maybe TRBD1 (6 bases). Trimming removed 7 bases at V and 7 bases at J, with 22 bases between. This CDR3 region has 15 residues. The V gene's germline CDR1 is MDHEN and CDR2 SYDVKM. The CDR3 region is CASTPTTGWGHEAFF. CDR3 sequence (DNA): TGTGCCAGCACGCCAACGACAGGTTGGGGGCATGAAGCTTTCTTT.

The J gene is TRBJ1-5, the V gene TRBV30, with D uncertain. V lost 7 bases and J lost 4, with 20 bases in between. The CDR3 consists of 15 residues. The germline CDR1 and CDR2 sequences are GTSNPN and SVGIG (reference sequence). The CDR3 DNA follows: TGTGCCTCTACAGCGCGCGGGGTTTTTAATCAGCCCCAGCATTTT. It yields the protein CASTARGVFNQPQHF.

V usage is TRBV9 and J usage is TRBJ2-1, with 8 bases aligning to TRBD1. CDR3 length: 16 amino acids. CDR1 is SGDLS and CDR2 is YYNGEE in the germline V gene. J gave up 3 bases and V 0 bases, and 5 bases lay outside the gene matches. The CDR3 bases are TGTGCCAGCAGCGTAGATGGGACAGGCTACTACAATGAGCAGTTCTTC. It translates to CASSVDGTGYYNEQFF.

This chain links TRBV5-1 with TRBJ2-7, with 9 bases identical to TRBD1. CDR1 SGHRS and CDR2 YFSETQ come from the germline V gene. Germline trimming cut 0 bases from V and 3 bases from J; bases unmatched to any gene: 7. The CDR3 spans 16 residues. CDR3 loop: CASSLETGGSVYEQYF. In DNA, the CDR3 is TGCGCCAGCAGCTTGGAGACAGGGGGTAGTGTCTACGAGCAGTACTTC.

The rearrangement uses TRBV5-4 and TRBJ2-3; D gene ambiguous. CDR1 and CDR2 from the germline V gene are SGHNT and YYREEE (reference sequence). Trimming took 6 bases from V and 6 from J, leaving 14 bases between them. The length of the CDR3 is 13 residues. The CDR3 is CASNLNLQDTQYF. The CDR3 bases are TGTGCCAGCAACCTGAATTTGCAGGATACGCAGTATTTT.

Turning to this clone: Distinct nucleotide sequences in the sample also encode this CDR3. The chain has TRBV30 and TRBJ2-7; 11 bases agree with TRBD2. This CDR3 is 14 amino acids long. Trimming at V came to 5 bases and at J to 4 bases, leaving 7 bases not matched to a gene. Germline CDR1 GTSNPN, CDR2 SVGIG (reference sequence). The CDR3 sequence is CAWGVAGGLYEQYF. Here the CDR3 DNA reads TGTGCCTGGGGGGTAGCGGGAGGGTTGTACGAGCAGTACTTC.

The chain has TRBV20-1 and TRBJ2-1; TRBD1 might be the D (5 bases). In germline, CDR1 is DFQATT, CDR2 SNEGSKA (reference sequence). The CDR3 has 11 amino acids. Trimming took 6 bases from V and 10 from J, leaving 13 bases between them. The CDR3 coding sequence is TGCAGTGCGAGGTGGGGCCCCGAGCAGTTCTTC. Translating gives CSARWGPEQFF.

Only a few counts were recorded for this clone. The chain couples TRBV6-5 to TRBJ1-1; a possible D gene is TRBD1 (5 bases). Germline values: CDR1 MNHEY, CDR2 SVGAGI. V was pared by 5 bases and J by 11 bases, with 18 bases between. The CDR3 totals 13 residues. This CDR3 reads CASSTKGRGNAFF. CDR3 nucleotide sequence: TGTGCCAGCAGTACCAAAGGGAGGGGAAACGCTTTCTTT.

The chain carries TRBV15 and TRBJ2-7, with 8 bases lining up with TRBD1. Germline CDR1 is LNHNV and CDR2 is YYDKDF (reference sequence). The CDR3 sequence is 12 residues long. Trimming cost V 10 bases and J 2 bases; bases outside gene matches: 4. The DNA of the CDR3 is TGTGCCAGCGGACAGGGTCCCTACGAGCAGTACTTC. Residues: CASGQGPYEQYF.

This clone was observed a few times. The chain combines TRBV18 with TRBJ1-1; D unclear. Trimming took off 6 bases at V and 3 bases at J, with 14 bases between the two ends. Germline V gives CDR1 KGHSH, CDR2 LQKENI. The CDR3 sequence is 14 residues long. In nucleotides, the CDR3 is TGTGCCAGCTCGTTTCAGGATCGACACACTGAAGCTTTCTTT. It specifies CASSFQDRHTEAFF.

This rearrangement joins TRBV2 to TRBJ1-1; a possible D gene is TRBD1 (5 bases). The CDR3 spans 14 residues. Germline V gene data show CDR1 as SNHLY and CDR2 as FYNNEI. V lost 3 bases and J lost 3, with 11 bases in between. As DNA, the CDR3 is TGTGCCAGCAGTGACAGGGCGGTCGACACTGAAGCTTTCTTT. It encodes CASSDRAVDTEAFF.

This chain joins TRBV4-2 and TRBJ1-6; TRBD1 might be the D (6 bases). V lost 0 bases, J lost 4 bases, and 10 bases lay in between. This CDR3 spans 16 amino acids. CDR1 is LGHNA, CDR2 YNFKEQ, per germline. The CDR3 is CASSQDPQGYNSPLHF. The CDR3 DNA is TGTGCCAGCAGCCAAGATCCCCAGGGGTATAATTCACCCCTCCACTTT.

This clone turned up a few times. The rearrangement uses TRBV7-9 and TRBJ1-4, with a weak D call TRBD1 (6 bases). V lost 5 bases and J lost 7, with 14 bases in between. The CDR3 contains 14 residues. In germline, CDR1 is SEHNR, CDR2 FQNEAQ (reference sequence). In DNA form, the CDR3 reads TGTGCCAGCAGCGCCTGGATGACAGGTGAAAAACTGTTTTTT. Residues: CASSAWMTGEKLFF.

This clone was seen a handful of times. The V gene is TRBV27, the J gene TRBJ1-1, with D possibly TRBD1 on 5 matching bases. The CDR3 runs to 14 residues. Trimming took off 6 bases at V and 0 bases at J, with 11 bases between the two ends. The germline CDR1 and CDR2 sequences are MNHEY and SMNVEV (reference sequence). The chain's CDR3 is CASRTDRMNTEAFF. CDR3 DNA: TGTGCCAGCAGGACAGATCGGATGAACACTGAAGCTTTCTTT.

This clone has more than one count but fewer than ten. V and J are TRBV5-1 and TRBJ2-7, with no clear D. The length of the CDR3 is 12 residues. V was pared by 3 bases and J by 0 bases, with 4 bases between. CDR1 SGHRS and CDR2 YFSETQ come from the germline V gene. This CDR3 reads CASSYNSYEQYF. CDR3 in DNA: TGCGCCAGCAGCTATAACTCCTACGAGCAGTACTTC.

V usage is TRBV28 and J usage is TRBJ2-7; tentatively, D is TRBD1 (6 bases). The V end lost 6 bases, the J end lost 2 bases, and 11 bases lay between the germline ends. Germline-derived CDR1 and CDR2 are MDHEN and SYDVKM. The CDR3 loop spans 13 amino acids. CDR3 sequence: CASREQGAYEQYF. The CDR3 nucleotides are TGTGCCAGCAGGGAACAGGGAGCCTACGAGCAGTACTTC.

The chain employs TRBV18 and TRBJ2-5; 13 nucleotides line up with TRBD2. CDR3 length equals 14 residues. J lost 5 bases, V lost 3 bases, and 0 bases had no gene match. Germline lookup yields CDR1 KGHSH and CDR2 LQKENI. CDR3 coding DNA: TGTGCCAGCTCACCGACTAGCGGGAGGGAGACCCAGTACTTC. This gives the protein CASSPTSGRETQYF.

The chain is built from TRBV5-8 and TRBJ2-2; TRBD1 agrees at 11 bases. The CDR3 extends over 17 amino acids. The V and J ends lost 6 bases and 6 bases, in that order; junction bases with no gene match: 13. Germline V gene data show CDR1 as SGHTS and CDR2 as YDEGEE. CDR3 DNA: TGTGCCAGCACCTTTATAAGGGGACAGGGGGTTTCCGGGGAGCTGTTTTTT. This codes for CASTFIRGQGVSGELFF.

The chain joins TRBV28 to TRBJ2-3, with 7 nucleotides matching TRBD1. Germline V lookup: CDR1 MDHEN, CDR2 SYDVKM. This CDR3 is built from 15 residues. V shed 5 bases, J shed 3 bases, and the junction held 8 bases outside the gene matches. CDR3 loop: CASSPPGQPTDTQYF. DNA for the CDR3: TGTGCCAGCAGTCCCCCGGGACAGCCAACAGATACGCAGTATTTT.

A few counts support this clone. The gene calls are TRBV4-1 and TRBJ1-1; unclear D gene. Germline V lookup: CDR1 MGHRA, CDR2 YSYEKL. Deletions cut 1 base from V and 10 bases from J, with 22 bases between. The CDR3 is 16 amino acids. This CDR3 reads CASSQVKYADNGGAFF. CDR3 coding DNA: TGCGCCAGCAGCCAAGTAAAATACGCGGATAATGGTGGAGCTTTCTTT.

This clone has only a few counts. The germline gene is not matched at one end of the junction; a read error may be the cause. This chain links TRBV7-7 with TRBJ2-2, with 7 positions matching TRBD1. The CDR3 covers 16 residues. Germline assignment: CDR1 SSHAT and CDR2 FNYEAQ (reference sequence). The CDR3 DNA follows: TGTGCTAGCAGCTTAGATCGACAGGGCTACACCGGGGAGCTGTTTTTT. Amino acids: CASSLDRQGYTGELFF.

Worth noting for this clone: Compared with germline, one end of the junction differs, possibly owing to a read error. The rearrangement joins TRBV4-2 to TRBJ2-7, with a tentative D call TRBD2 (6 bases). CDR1 is LGHNA, CDR2 YNFKEQ, per germline. The CDR3 is 15 residues long. CDR3 sequence (DNA): TGTGCCAGCAGCAAAGACCGCGGGGCCGCCTACGAGCAGTACTTC. It translates to CASSKDRGAAYEQYF.